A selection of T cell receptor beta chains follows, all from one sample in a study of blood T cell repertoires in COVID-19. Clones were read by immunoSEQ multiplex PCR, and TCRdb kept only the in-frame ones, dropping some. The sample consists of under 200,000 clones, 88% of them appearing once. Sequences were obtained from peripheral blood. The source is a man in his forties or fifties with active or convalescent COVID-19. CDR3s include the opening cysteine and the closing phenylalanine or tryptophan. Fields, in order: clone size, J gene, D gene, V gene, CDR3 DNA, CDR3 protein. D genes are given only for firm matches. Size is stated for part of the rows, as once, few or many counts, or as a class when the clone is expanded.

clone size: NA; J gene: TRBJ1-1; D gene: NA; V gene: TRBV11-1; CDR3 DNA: TGTGCCAGCAGTATCGTTGGTAGCACTGAAGCTTTCTTT; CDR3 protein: CASSIVGSTEAFF
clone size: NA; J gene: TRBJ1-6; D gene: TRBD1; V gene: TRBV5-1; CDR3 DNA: TGCGCCAGCAGCTTGAAGGGGGCTGAATCACCCCTCCACTTT; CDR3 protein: CASSLKGAESPLHF
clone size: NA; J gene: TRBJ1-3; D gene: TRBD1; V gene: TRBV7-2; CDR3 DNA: TGTGCCAGCAGCTTTGGGACAGGGATTGGAAACACCATATATTTT; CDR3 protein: CASSFGTGIGNTIYF
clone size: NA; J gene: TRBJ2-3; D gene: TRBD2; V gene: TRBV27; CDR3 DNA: TGTGCCAGCAGTCCACAACTAGCGGGAACTTCAGATACGCAGTATTTT; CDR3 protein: CASSPQLAGTSDTQYF
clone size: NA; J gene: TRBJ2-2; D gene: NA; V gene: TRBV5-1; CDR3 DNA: TGCGCCAGCAGCCCGGACAGAAGGGGGGAGCTGTTTTTT; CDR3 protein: CASSPDRRGELFF
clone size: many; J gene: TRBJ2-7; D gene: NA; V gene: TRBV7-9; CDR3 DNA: TGTGCCAGCAGCTTAGGGGAGACACAAGGCTACTACGAGCAGTACTTC; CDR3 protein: CASSLGETQGYYEQYF
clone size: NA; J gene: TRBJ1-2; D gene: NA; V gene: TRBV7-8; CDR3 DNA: TGTGCCAGCAGCTTAGGGGGCGCGATATTTAACTATGGCTACACCTTC; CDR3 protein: CASSLGGAIFNYGYTF
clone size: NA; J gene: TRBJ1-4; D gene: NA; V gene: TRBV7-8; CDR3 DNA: TGTGCCAGCAGCACCTCGACAGGATTGAATGAAAAACTGTTTTTT; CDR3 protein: CASSTSTGLNEKLFF
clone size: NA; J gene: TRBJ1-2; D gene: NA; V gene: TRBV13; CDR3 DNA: TGTGCCAGCAGCTTAGGGGGACTACCTCCCGAAAGACAGAAACCCTATGGCTACACCTTC; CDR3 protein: CASSLGGLPPERQKPYGYTF
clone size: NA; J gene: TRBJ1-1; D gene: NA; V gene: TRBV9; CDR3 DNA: TGTGCCAGCAGCGTAGGCACAGGGACTGAAGCTTTCTTT; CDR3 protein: CASSVGTGTEAFF